This T cell receptor beta chain originates from a study of shared clonotypes between healthy human individuals. Broader study findings: Depth of sequencing was expected to influence donor clonotype sharing.

Note on this clone: Its target is not known.

Nashville, Tennessee was home to all donors, each a Caucasian adult. Repertoires were generated with immunoSEQ multiplex PCR, while TCRdb's copy carries only in-frame clones and drops some. The sample has 470,000 or so clones, over 70% seen once; the top ten hold roughly 13%. This TCR was sampled from a woman aged 40 to 50 in good health. Some clones in this sample may be carry-over from other donors' samples. Sequencing was performed on PBMCs.

The DNA of the CDR3 is TGTGCCAGCAGCTCTGAACGGAGGGGCTACGAGCAGTACTTC. It is translated as CASSSERRGYEQYF. The chain has TRBV11-2 and TRBJ2-7; D is perhaps TRBD2 (6 bases). The germline gives CDR1 SGHAT, CDR2 FQNNGV. V lost 4 bases, J lost 3 bases, and 13 bases lay in between. The CDR3 consists of 14 residues.